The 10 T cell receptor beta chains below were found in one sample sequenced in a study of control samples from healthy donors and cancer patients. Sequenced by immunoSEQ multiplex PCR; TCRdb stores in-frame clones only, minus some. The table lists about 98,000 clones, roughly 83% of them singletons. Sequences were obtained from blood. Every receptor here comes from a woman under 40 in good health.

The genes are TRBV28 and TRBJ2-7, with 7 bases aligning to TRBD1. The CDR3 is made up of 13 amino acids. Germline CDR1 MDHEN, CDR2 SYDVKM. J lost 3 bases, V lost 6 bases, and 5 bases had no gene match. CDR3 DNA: TGTGCCAGCAGCCGACGGGACAGCTACGAGCAGTACTTC. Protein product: CASSRRDSYEQYF.

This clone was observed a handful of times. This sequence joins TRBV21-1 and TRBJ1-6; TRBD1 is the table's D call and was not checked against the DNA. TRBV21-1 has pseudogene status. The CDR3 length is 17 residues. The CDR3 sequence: CASIPRQGHVNNSPLHF. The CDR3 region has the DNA TGTGCCAGCATCCCCAGGCAGGGACACGTAAATAATTCACCCCTCCACTTT.

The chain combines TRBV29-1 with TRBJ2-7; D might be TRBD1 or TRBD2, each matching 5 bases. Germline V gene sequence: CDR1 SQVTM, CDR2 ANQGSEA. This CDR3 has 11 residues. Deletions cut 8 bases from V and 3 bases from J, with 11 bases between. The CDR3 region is CSYQRGYEQYF. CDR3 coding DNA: TGCAGCTACCAGAGGGGCTACGAGCAGTACTTC.

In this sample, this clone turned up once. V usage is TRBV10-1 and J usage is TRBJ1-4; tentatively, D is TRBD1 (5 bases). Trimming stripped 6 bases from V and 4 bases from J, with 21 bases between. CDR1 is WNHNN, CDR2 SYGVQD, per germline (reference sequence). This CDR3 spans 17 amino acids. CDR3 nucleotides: TGCGCCAGCAGGGCGGCCTTAAAGGGACCGTATAATGAAAAACTGTTTTTT. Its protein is CASRAALKGPYNEKLFF.

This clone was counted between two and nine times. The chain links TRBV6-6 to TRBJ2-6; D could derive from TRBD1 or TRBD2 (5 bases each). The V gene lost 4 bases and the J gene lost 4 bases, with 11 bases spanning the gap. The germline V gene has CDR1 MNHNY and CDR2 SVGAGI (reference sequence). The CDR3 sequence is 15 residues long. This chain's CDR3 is CASSSGSGGANVLTF. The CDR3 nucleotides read TGTGCCAGCAGTTCAGGGAGTGGAGGGGCCAACGTCCTGACTTTC.

The CDR3 region is CASSFDRGFYEQYF. As DNA, the CDR3 is TGTGCCAGCAGTTTCGACAGGGGGTTCTACGAGCAGTACTTC. The chain links TRBV2 to TRBJ2-7; 9 nucleotides line up with TRBD1. The CDR3 sequence is 14 residues long. Trimming removed 5 bases from V and 3 bases from J; junction bases left unmatched: 5. Germline V gives CDR1 SNHLY, CDR2 FYNNEI.

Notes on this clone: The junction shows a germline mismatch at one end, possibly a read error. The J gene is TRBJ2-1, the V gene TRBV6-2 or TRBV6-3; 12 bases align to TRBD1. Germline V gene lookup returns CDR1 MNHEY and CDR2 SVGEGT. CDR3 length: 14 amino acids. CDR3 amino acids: CASSYFGTGGRGVF. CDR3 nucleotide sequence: TGTGCCAGCAGTTACTTCGGGACAGGGGGCCGGGGGGTCTTC.

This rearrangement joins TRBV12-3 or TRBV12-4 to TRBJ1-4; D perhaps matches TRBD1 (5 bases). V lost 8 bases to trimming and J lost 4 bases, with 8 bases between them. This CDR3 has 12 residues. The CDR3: CASGRDNEKLFF. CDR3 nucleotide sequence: TGTGCCAGCGGCAGGGATAATGAAAAACTGTTTTTT.

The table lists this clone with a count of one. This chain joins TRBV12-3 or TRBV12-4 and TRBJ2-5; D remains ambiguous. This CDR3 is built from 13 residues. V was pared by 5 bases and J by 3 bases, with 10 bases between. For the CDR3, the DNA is TGTGCCAGCAGTGGCTCTGTGAAAGAGACCCAGTACTTC. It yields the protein CASSGSVKETQYF.

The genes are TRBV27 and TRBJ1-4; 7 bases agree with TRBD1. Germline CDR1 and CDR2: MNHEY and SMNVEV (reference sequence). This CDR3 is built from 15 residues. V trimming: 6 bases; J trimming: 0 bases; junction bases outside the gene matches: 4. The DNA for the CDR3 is TGTGCCAGCAGCCAGGGGGTGGCAACTAATGAAAAACTGTTTTTT. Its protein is CASSQGVATNEKLFF.